The 17 T cell receptor beta chains given below trace back to one sample, sequenced in a study of cytomegalovirus exposure and HLA in healthy donors. The study ran its PCR with 60 Vbeta and 13 Jbeta primers. Only in-frame clones appear in the TCRdb table, and some are missing; sequencing was by immunoSEQ multiplex PCR. The top ten clones hold 1.5% to 2% of a sample with about 200,000 clones, around four fifths of them seen once. The sample consisted of PBMCs. These receptors were taken from a man aged 45 to 65 in good health and CMV-seronegative.

The genes are TRBV11-2 and TRBJ1-3; D not certain. Germline loops: CDR1 SGHAT, CDR2 FQNNGV. This CDR3 region has 16 residues. Trimming pared 2 bases from V and 0 bases from J, leaving 11 bases between. The CDR3 spells CASSLTGGASGNTIYF. CDR3 in DNA: TGTGCCAGCAGCTTAACCGGCGGCGCCTCTGGAAACACCATATATTTT.

As regards this clone: Relative to the germline gene, one junction end is altered; a read error may explain this. V gene TRBV7-9 combines with J gene TRBJ2-5; tentatively, D is TRBD1 (6 bases). This CDR3 has 15 amino acids. From germline, CDR1 is SEHNR and CDR2 FQNEAQ (reference sequence). This chain's CDR3 is CSSSLFGGLQETQYF. The CDR3 DNA reads as TGTTCCAGCAGCTTATTTGGGGGCCTCCAAGAGACCCAGTACTTC.

J is TRBJ1-2 and V is TRBV25-1; 8 bases agree with TRBD1. CDR3 length: 14 amino acids. CDR1 and CDR2 (germline): MGHDK, SYGVNS. V trimming: 4 bases; J trimming: 4 bases; junction bases outside the gene matches: 5. The DNA for the CDR3 is TGTGCCAGCAGTGGTCAGGGGGCAGTCTATGGCTACACCTTC. Its protein product is CASSGQGAVYGYTF.

The chain has TRBV11-3 and TRBJ2-3; 14 bases fit TRBD2. The CDR3 spans 17 residues. V trimming: 5 bases; J trimming: 0 bases; junction bases outside the gene matches: 4. Germline CDR1 and CDR2: SGHNT and YENEEA. The CDR3 protein is CASSPGTSGRSTDTQYF. The CDR3 DNA is TGTGCCAGCAGCCCCGGGACTAGCGGGAGAAGCACAGATACGCAGTATTTT.

This clone has a handful of counts. V usage is TRBV5-1 and J usage is TRBJ2-5; 8 nucleotides agree with TRBD2. CDR1 and CDR2 (germline): SGHRS, YFSETQ. This CDR3 has 15 residues. V lost 5 bases to trimming and J lost 5 bases; unmatched junction nucleotides: 11. The CDR3 reads CASRPVLAGVETQYF. The CDR3 coding sequence is TGCGCCAGCAGGCCGGTCCTAGCGGGCGTGGAGACCCAGTACTTC.

Comments on this clone: One junction end disagrees with the germline gene, perhaps due to a read error. The genes are TRBV19 and TRBJ1-1, with 12 nucleotides matching TRBD1. The CDR3 consists of 17 residues. Germline-derived CDR1 and CDR2 are LNHDA and SQIVND (reference sequence). DNA for the CDR3: TGTGCCAGTAGTAGGGCGGGACAGGGGGCCACTTTAACTGGAGCTTTCTTT. Translated, it gives CASSRAGQGATLTGAFF.

The gene calls are TRBV7-6 and TRBJ2-7; D is uncertain. From germline, CDR1 is SGHVS and CDR2 FNYEAQ. The CDR3 is made up of 14 amino acids. V was clipped by 1 base and J by 1 base, with 8 bases between them. CDR3 sequence reads: CASSLEDGSYEQYF. The CDR3 nucleotides read TGTGCCAGCAGCTTAGAAGACGGGTCCTACGAGCAGTACTTC.

Here the CDR3 DNA reads TGTGCCAGCAGCTTAGCCTTAGGGGGCTCGTACGAGCAGTACTTC. It encodes CASSLALGGSYEQYF. The chain couples TRBV11-2 to TRBJ2-7, with 7 bases lining up with TRBD1. This CDR3 region has 15 residues. Unmatched junction bases numbered 7, after V lost 1 base and J lost 4 bases. Looked up from germline, CDR1 is SGHAT and CDR2 is FQNNGV.

CDR3 nucleotides: TGTGCCACAGGAGGGGCGGGAGCTAGCACAGATACGCAGTATTTT. Protein product: CATGGAGASTDTQYF. The chain combines TRBV15 with TRBJ2-3; 7 bases are shared with TRBD2. The CDR3 is 15 amino acids. Germline V gene sequence: CDR1 LNHNV, CDR2 YYDKDF (reference sequence). Trimming cost V 9 bases and J 0 bases; bases outside gene matches: 9.

J is TRBJ2-7 and V is TRBV9, with TRBD1 identical over 12 bases. This CDR3 region has 17 residues. The ends lost 0 bases at V and 3 bases at J; junction bases unmatched: 7. CDR1 is SGDLS, CDR2 YYNGEE, per germline. The DNA of the CDR3 is TGTGCCAGCAGCGTAGAGGGACAGGGGGCCTCTTTCTACGAGCAGTACTTC. Its protein product is CASSVEGQGASFYEQYF.

This chain connects TRBV5-4 to TRBJ2-7; D possibly corresponds to TRBD2 (6 bases). Germline V lookup: CDR1 SGHNT, CDR2 YYREEE (reference sequence). CDR3 length equals 14 residues. Trimming shortened V by 4 bases and J by 2 bases, and 13 bases separated the two germline ends. The DNA for the CDR3 is TGTGCCAGCAGCGGGAGGACCGGGGCCTACGAGCAGTACTTC. It codes for CASSGRTGAYEQYF.

The V call is TRBV10-3, the J call TRBJ1-5; the D is unclear. V lost 0 bases and J 4 bases, leaving 4 bases between the germline ends. CDR1 and CDR2 (germline): ENHRY, SYGVKD. This CDR3 is built from 13 residues. The CDR3 loop reads CAISESLNQPQHF. CDR3 sequence (DNA): TGTGCCATCAGTGAGTCTTTAAATCAGCCCCAGCATTTT.

This sequence joins TRBV6-5 and TRBJ2-7; 10 nucleotides match TRBD2. The CDR3 contains 15 residues. J lost 3 bases, V lost 6 bases, and 8 bases had no gene match. Germline values: CDR1 MNHEY, CDR2 SVGAGI. CDR3 DNA sequence: TGTGCCAGCAGACCCAGCGGGAGGGCCCTCTACGAGCAGTACTTC. As protein: CASRPSGRALYEQYF.

V gene TRBV29-1 combines with J gene TRBJ2-7; a weak D match, TRBD2 (5 bases). With 2 bases removed from V and 1 base from J, the gap between germline ends came to 12 bases. CDR3 length equals 14 residues. The germline gives CDR1 SQVTM, CDR2 ANQGSEA. For the CDR3, the DNA is TGCAGCGTTGAATGGAGCGGTCGTTCCTACGAGCAGTACTTC. Amino acids: CSVEWSGRSYEQYF.

The rearrangement links TRBV5-1 to TRBJ1-2; TRBD1 matches at 7 bases. The CDR3 extends over 15 amino acids. Germline CDR1 reads SGHRS; CDR2 reads YFSETQ. V lost 5 bases, J lost 4 bases, and 11 bases stayed unmatched. For the CDR3, the DNA is TGCGCCAGCAGTCTCGAACCGGGACAGTCCTATGGCTACACCTTC. It encodes CASSLEPGQSYGYTF.

The chain combines TRBV6-5 with TRBJ2-3; no clear D gene. CDR3 length: 15 residues. The germline CDR1 and CDR2 sequences are MNHEY and SVGAGI. V was clipped by 0 bases and J by 1 base, with 8 bases between them. The CDR3 bases are TGTGCCAGCAGTTACTCGATGGCTGGCACAGATACGCAGTATTTT. Amino acid sequence: CASSYSMAGTDTQYF.

Here the CDR3 DNA reads TGTGCCAGCAGCCAAGCCAGCGAGCAGTACTTC. Translating gives CASSQASEQYF. The V and J genes are TRBV14 and TRBJ2-7, with no clear D. This CDR3 is 11 amino acids long. Trimming took off 1 base at V and 6 bases at J, with 4 bases between the two ends. Germline CDR1 reads SGHDN; CDR2 reads FVKESK.